Following are 25 T cell receptor beta chains from one sample sequenced in a study of quantifying T cell responses using KT2 cells. Study summary: cDNA was made from DNase-treated RNA using alpha and beta constant primers.

A single-stranded UMI oligo with SP2 sequence was ligated to cDNA 3' ends. An equimolar mix of RC1.1 and RC1.2 primed the beta chain across TRBC1 and TRBC2. MiXCR, applied by TCRdb to the UMI-ligation and nested PCR reads, yields one record per CDR3 protein. The table shows tens of thousands of distinct CDR3 sequences, with 7.3% occurring only once. Input material: PBMCs spiked with cells of the T cell clone KT2. The source is a human donor.

This clonotype was observed a handful of times. The chain recombines TRBV11-3 with TRBJ2-3, with 12 nucleotides matching TRBD1. The trim removed 5 bases at V and 0 bases at J, leaving 6 bases unmatched. This CDR3 has 17 amino acids. Germline loops: CDR1 SGHNT, CDR2 YENEEA. The CDR3 reads CASSLGTGGISTDTQYF. The CDR3 bases are TGTGCCAGCAGCCTGGGGACAGGGGGCATTAGCACAGATACGCAGTATTTT.

This clonotype has only a few counts. CDR3 in amino acids: CASSEGRVRPYF. The CDR3, as DNA: TGTGCCAGCAGTGAAGGACGTGTTCGACCGTACTTC. This sequence joins TRBV2 and TRBJ2-7; D ambiguous. The V and J ends lost 1 base and 12 bases respectively, with 13 bases between them. CDR3 length: 12 amino acids. Germline V gene lookup returns CDR1 SNHLY and CDR2 FYNNEI.

This clonotype was counted many times. V is TRBV4-2 and J is TRBJ2-1; 8 nucleotides line up with TRBD2. V gave up 0 bases and J gave up 0 bases; unmatched junction bases: 7. Germline V gene sequence: CDR1 LGHNA, CDR2 YNFKEQ. This CDR3 is 18 amino acids long. The CDR3 DNA sequence: TGTGCCAGCAGCCAAGAGAAGCGGGGGTTTAGCTCCTACAATGAGCAGTTCTTC. It yields the protein CASSQEKRGFSSYNEQFF.

The rearrangement joins TRBV5-4 to TRBJ2-6, with D perhaps matching TRBD1 (6 bases). CDR1 and CDR2 (germline): SGHNT, YYREEE (reference sequence). The CDR3 is 16 residues long. V shed 6 bases and J shed 0 bases, with 13 bases lying between them. The CDR3 coding sequence is TGTGCCAGCACCTTAGGACAGATCTCTGGGGCCAACGTCCTGACTTTC. It yields the protein CASTLGQISGANVLTF.

This clonotype showed up just a few times. The chain has TRBV2 and TRBJ2-7, with 7 bases identical to TRBD1. Looked up from germline, CDR1 is SNHLY and CDR2 is FYNNEI. The CDR3 contains 14 residues. V dropped 8 bases and J dropped 0; count of bases not matched to a gene: 7. CDR3 DNA: TGTGCCAGCCTGGGACAGCTTAGCTCCTACGAGCAGTACTTC. Its protein product is CASLGQLSSYEQYF.

The gene calls are TRBV6-5 and TRBJ1-6, with 9 positions matching TRBD1. The length of the CDR3 is 18 residues. Germline V gene lookup returns CDR1 MNHEY and CDR2 SVGAGI. V shed 0 bases, J shed 9 bases, and the junction held 12 bases outside the gene matches. For the CDR3, the DNA is TGTGCCAGCAGTTACTCAGGCGCAGGAAGGGACAGGGTTTCACCCCTCCACTTT. Its translation: CASSYSGAGRDRVSPLHF.

This clonotype was observed a few times. The chain combines TRBV2 with TRBJ2-1; 9 bases fit TRBD2. The CDR3 spans 13 residues. Losses at the gene ends were 6 bases for V and 9 bases for J; bases not matched to a gene: 6. Per germline, CDR1 SNHLY and CDR2 FYNNEI. CDR3 sequence: CASRASGIGEQFF. The CDR3 DNA is TGTGCCAGCAGGGCTAGCGGGATTGGTGAGCAGTTCTTC.

This clonotype was found a few times. The gene calls are TRBV12-3 or TRBV12-4 and TRBJ2-1; 9 bases match TRBD2. The CDR3 extends over 13 amino acids. V gave up 4 bases and J gave up 10 bases; unmatched junction bases: 5. CDR3: CASSSGLAYEQFF. The CDR3 nucleotides are TGTGCCAGCAGTTCGGGACTAGCATACGAGCAGTTCTTC.

This clonotype was seen more than once but under ten times. The rearrangement uses TRBV2 and TRBJ2-7; no clear D gene. Looked up from germline, CDR1 is SNHLY and CDR2 is FYNNEI. The CDR3 length is 11 residues. V shed 2 bases and J shed 2 bases, with 1 base lying between them. Here the CDR3 DNA reads TGTGCCAGCAGTGAAACCTACGAGCAGTACTTC. The encoded protein is CASSETYEQYF.

There are many counts of this clonotype. This chain connects TRBV20-1 to TRBJ1-4, with D hard to call. The germline V gene encodes CDR1 DFQATT and CDR2 SNEGSKA (reference sequence). V gave up 0 bases and J gave up 8 bases, with 16 bases separating them. The length of the CDR3 is 15 residues. The CDR3 here is CSARDLTGPEEKLFF. The CDR3 nucleotides are TGCAGTGCTAGAGACTTGACCGGACCGGAGGAAAAACTGTTTTTT.

This clonotype has only a few counts. V and J are TRBV6-2 or TRBV6-3 and TRBJ2-1; D possibly corresponds to TRBD1 (5 bases). There are 12 residues in the CDR3. The V end was cut by 4 bases, the J end by 9 bases, with 10 bases between. Germline CDR1 and CDR2: MNHEY and SVGEGT. The CDR3 loop reads CASSFQGSEQFF. The CDR3 bases are TGTGCCAGCAGTTTCCAGGGATCTGAGCAGTTCTTC.

This clonotype was observed a handful of times. The chain carries TRBV12-3 or TRBV12-4 and TRBJ1-5, with D hard to call. The CDR3 has 13 amino acids. Trimming removed 3 bases from V and 5 bases from J, with 8 bases in between. CDR3 sequence (DNA): TGTGCCAGCAGTTTGGGAGGGCATCAGCCCCAGCATTTT. Its translation: CASSLGGHQPQHF.

In its sample, this clonotype ranks as medium-sized. Relative to the germline gene, one junction end is altered; a read error may explain this. The V call is TRBV29-1, the J call TRBJ1-2; D possibly corresponds to TRBD1 (6 bases). The CDR3 loop spans 10 amino acids. CDR1 and CDR2 from the germline V gene are SQVTM and ANQGSEA. The CDR3 DNA follows: TGCAGCGTTGAAGATGGACAGCCTGGCTTC. It encodes CSVEDGQPGF. The whole variable domain, remainder taken from reference TRBV29-1 and TRBJ1-2, is SAVISQKPSRDICQRGTSLTIQCQVDSQVTMMFWYRQQPGQSLTLIATANQGSEATYESGFVIDKFPISRPNLTFSTLTVSNMSPEDSSIYLCSVEDGQPGFGSGTRLTVV.

This clonotype was found a few times. The rearrangement links TRBV6-5 to TRBJ2-7; 10 bases agree with TRBD1. This CDR3 is 16 amino acids long. Germline CDR1 MNHEY, CDR2 SVGAGI. V lost 6 bases to trimming and J lost 6 bases; unmatched junction nucleotides: 14. The CDR3 is CASRPTGGLETSEQYF. The CDR3 region has the DNA TGTGCCAGCAGACCGACAGGGGGCCTGGAGACCTCCGAGCAGTACTTC.

This clonotype was detected ten times or more. V gene TRBV29-1 combines with J gene TRBJ1-2; D call uncertain. Germline CDR1 reads SQVTM; CDR2 reads ANQGSEA. There are 13 residues in the CDR3. Between the trimmed V and J ends, which lost 6 bases and 0 bases, there was a span of 11 bases. The CDR3 region is CSVDSRTNYGYTF. Written as DNA, the CDR3 is TGCAGCGTAGACTCTCGGACTAACTATGGCTACACCTTC.

The chain is built from TRBV4-2 and TRBJ1-6, with no clear D. There are 15 residues in the CDR3. The V end lost 8 bases, the J end lost 2 bases, and 13 bases lay between the germline ends. Germline V lookup: CDR1 LGHNA, CDR2 YNFKEQ. This chain's CDR3 is CASGPREAYNSPLHF. CDR3 in DNA: TGTGCCAGCGGACCGAGGGAGGCCTATAATTCACCCCTCCACTTT.

V usage is TRBV6-5 and J usage is TRBJ1-2; D uncertain. V lost 6 bases, J lost 6 bases, and 17 bases lay in between. The CDR3 has 14 residues. The germline V gene has CDR1 MNHEY and CDR2 SVGAGI. The CDR3 protein is CASSSPEGLNGYTF. The DNA for the CDR3 is TGTGCCAGCAGCTCCCCAGAAGGGCTGAATGGCTACACCTTC.

This clonotype was seen more than once but under ten times. The CDR3 reads CASSQGGPGELFF. The CDR3 DNA reads TGTGCCAGCAGCCAAGGGGGTCCCGGGGAGCTGTTTTTT. The rearrangement uses TRBV14 and TRBJ2-2, with D unclear. Looked up from germline, CDR1 is SGHDN and CDR2 is FVKESK. The CDR3 has 13 amino acids. Deletions cut 1 base from V and 6 bases from J, with 6 bases between.

This chain uses TRBV6-2 or TRBV6-3 with TRBJ2-5, with a weak D call TRBD2 (5 bases). The length of the CDR3 is 15 residues. V was trimmed by 6 bases and J by 2 bases, leaving 16 bases between them. Germline V gene sequence: CDR1 MNHEY, CDR2 SVGEGT. Here the CDR3 reads CASRIYFGDQETQYF. The CDR3 DNA reads as TGTGCCAGCAGAATCTACTTCGGGGATCAAGAGACCCAGTACTTC.

CDR3 DNA: TGTGCCAGAGGACGGGGGAATGAGCAGTTCTTC. This translates into CARGRGNEQFF. V gene TRBV30 combines with J gene TRBJ2-1, with D perhaps TRBD2 (6 bases). Trimming removed 8 bases from V and 7 bases from J, with 12 bases in between. The germline gives CDR1 GTSNPN, CDR2 SVGIG (reference sequence). The CDR3 is 11 residues long.

This clonotype was seen a handful of times. This chain uses TRBV7-3 with TRBJ2-1; possibly TRBD2 for D (5 bases). V was pared by 6 bases and J by 11 bases, with 20 bases between. Germline CDR1 SGHTA, CDR2 FQGTGA. The CDR3 is 14 residues long. This chain's CDR3 is CASRSEAGPRKQFF. The CDR3 DNA reads TGTGCCAGCAGATCGGAGGCAGGCCCCCGAAAGCAGTTCTTC.

This clonotype came up a few times. The chain couples TRBV10-1 to TRBJ2-3; D is perhaps TRBD2 (6 bases). The CDR3 has 14 residues. V lost 8 bases to trimming and J lost 2 bases, with 14 bases between them. Per the germline V gene, CDR1 is WNHNN and CDR2 is SYGVQD (reference sequence). The CDR3, as DNA: TGCGCCAGCTCTAAAGGAGGGTACACAGATACGCAGTATTTT. This encodes CASSKGGYTDTQYF.

A remark on this clonotype: A much larger clone lies one base from this, so it may be a read error. The CDR3 protein is CASGYRGATNEKLFF. DNA of the CDR3: TGTGCTAGTGGTTATAGGGGTGCAACTAATGAAAAACTGTTTTTT. The V call is TRBV12-5, the J call TRBJ1-4, with D possibly TRBD1 on 5 matching bases. The CDR3 extends over 15 amino acids. Germline assignment: CDR1 LGHNT and CDR2 FRNRAP. The V end was cut by 4 bases, the J end by 0 bases, with 9 bases between.

This clonotype was detected ten times or more. The gene calls are TRBV29-1 and TRBJ2-2; D is possibly TRBD2 (5 bases). CDR1 and CDR2 from the germline V gene are SQVTM and ANQGSEA. The CDR3 sequence is 13 residues long. V lost 7 bases to trimming and J lost 4 bases, with 13 bases between them. The CDR3 region is CSADFGSTGELFF. The CDR3 DNA reads TGCAGCGCGGACTTTGGGAGCACCGGGGAGCTGTTTTTT.

In this sample, this clonotype turned up many times. The chain joins TRBV20-1 to TRBJ2-3; D unresolved. V was clipped by 3 bases and J by 6 bases, with 10 bases between them. The CDR3 is made up of 12 amino acids. The germline V gene encodes CDR1 DFQATT and CDR2 SNEGSKA (reference sequence). The CDR3 sequence: CSASSNGDTQYF. In nucleotides, the CDR3 is TGCAGTGCTAGTTCCAACGGGGATACGCAGTATTTT.